A single sample gave rise to the 6 T cell receptor beta chains below, sequenced in a study of cytomegalovirus exposure and HLA in healthy donors. PCR primers comprised 60 Vbeta and 13 Jbeta primers. Sequencing used immunoSEQ multiplex PCR; TCRdb keeps in-frame clones, though not all of them. The data show 150,000 to 200,000 clones, 65% to 85% seen once. The sample consisted of PBMCs. The source is a woman in her thirties in good health and CMV-seropositive.

The CDR3: CASSLARGSNEQFF. CDR3 coding DNA: TGCGCCAGCAGCTTGGCCCGGGGTAGCAATGAGCAGTTCTTC. The V gene is TRBV5-1, the J gene TRBJ2-1; maybe TRBD2 (5 bases). Germline CDR1 and CDR2: SGHRS and YFSETQ. Trimming took off 0 bases at V and 6 bases at J, with 10 bases between the two ends. This CDR3 comprises 14 residues.

The chain combines TRBV21-1 with TRBJ2-4; TRBD2 is taken as the D call from the table, unchecked against the DNA. TRBV21-1 is reported as a pseudogene. This CDR3 is 24 amino acids long. CDR3 coding DNA: TGTGCCAGCAGCAAAGGGGGTGGGACTAGCGAGATAAATTTCTCCCGGCTAGCCAAAAACATTCAGTACTTC. Its translation: CASSKGGGTSEINFSRLAKNIQYF.

V usage is TRBV7-9 and J usage is TRBJ2-2; 14 bases align to TRBD2. The CDR3 length is 18 residues. Germline trimming cut 6 bases from V and 3 bases from J; bases unmatched to any gene: 9. Germline V CDR1 and CDR2: SEHNR, FQNEAQ (reference sequence). The CDR3 bases are TGTGCCAGCAGTTGGACTAGCGGGGGGAAAGCGGACACCGGGGAGCTGTTTTTT. Protein product: CASSWTSGGKADTGELFF.

This chain uses TRBV18 with TRBJ1-1; D may be TRBD1 (5 bases). The CDR3 has 15 residues. Trimming shortened V by 3 bases and J by 3 bases, and 14 bases separated the two germline ends. Looked up from germline, CDR1 is KGHSH and CDR2 is LQKENI. In DNA form, the CDR3 reads TGTGCCAGCTCACCTACGACAGCTGTTGACACTGAAGCTTTCTTT. This translates into CASSPTTAVDTEAFF.

The V gene is TRBV5-4, the J gene TRBJ2-3; possible D gene TRBD1, 6 bases. Trimming cost V 3 bases and J 6 bases, with 14 bases left between them. Germline loops: CDR1 SGHNT, CDR2 YYREEE (reference sequence). CDR3 length equals 14 residues. The CDR3, as DNA: TGTGCCAGCAGCTCCACAGGGAGCGAGGATACGCAGTATTTT. Encoded protein: CASSSTGSEDTQYF. Together with reference TRBV5-4 and TRBJ2-3, the CDR3 gives the full variable domain: ETGVTQSPTHLIKTRGQQVTLRCSSQSGHNTVSWYQQALGQGPQFIFQYYREEENGRGNFPPRFSGLQFPNYSSELNVNALELDDSALYLCASSSTGSEDTQYFGPGTRLTVL.

The chain is built from TRBV5-6 and TRBJ1-2, with D perhaps matching TRBD1 (5 bases). This CDR3 comprises 13 residues. V lost 4 bases and J 4 bases, leaving 11 bases between the germline ends. Germline V lookup: CDR1 SGHDT, CDR2 YYEEEE. The CDR3: CASSPRAGYGYTF. The CDR3 DNA reads TGTGCCAGCAGCCCCAGGGCCGGCTATGGCTACACCTTC.